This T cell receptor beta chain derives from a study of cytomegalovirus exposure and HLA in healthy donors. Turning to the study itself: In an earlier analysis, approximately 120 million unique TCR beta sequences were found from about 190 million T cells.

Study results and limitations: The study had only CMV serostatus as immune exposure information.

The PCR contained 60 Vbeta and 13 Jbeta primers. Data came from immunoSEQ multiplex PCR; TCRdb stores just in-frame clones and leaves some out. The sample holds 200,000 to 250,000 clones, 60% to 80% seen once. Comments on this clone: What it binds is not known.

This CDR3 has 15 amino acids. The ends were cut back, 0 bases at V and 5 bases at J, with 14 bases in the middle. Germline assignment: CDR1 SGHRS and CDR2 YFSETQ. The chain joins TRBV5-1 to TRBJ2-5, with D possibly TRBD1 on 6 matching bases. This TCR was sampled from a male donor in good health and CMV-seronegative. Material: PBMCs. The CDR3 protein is CASSLADRSRETQYF. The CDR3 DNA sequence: TGCGCCAGCAGCTTGGCCGACAGGTCCAGGGAGACCCAGTACTTC.